Listed below are T cell receptor beta chains from one sample, sequenced in a study of T-cell reconstitution after alpha-beta-depleted transplantation in children. Each CDR3 protein gets one entry after TCRdb re-called the PCR reads with MiXCR. The data show 450,000 to 600,000 distinct CDR3 sequences, under 15% seen once. The sample in question was PBMCs, mostly from graft donor cells, obtained 360 days after TCRalphabeta/CD19-depleted stem cell transplant. These TCRs come from a male patient between 10 and 17 years old who had a stem cell transplant for acute myeloid leukemia, so the T cells may come from the graft donor. Both conserved end residues are part of each CDR3. A D gene is named only where the DNA matches it firmly. Where a row states a size, it is once, few, many or the class of an expanded clone; other rows omit it.

v_gene	abundance	j_gene	d_gene	CDR3nt	CDR3aa
TRBV5-1	many	TRBJ2-1	TRBD1	TGCGCCAGCAGCCGCCAGGGACAGATAATCTACAATGAGCAGTTCTTC	CASSRQGQIIYNEQFF
TRBV7-9	few	TRBJ2-1	-	TGTGCCAGCAGCTACTCAACCCGCAATGAGCAGTTCTTC	CASSYSTRNEQFF
TRBV5-6	many	TRBJ2-7	-	TGTGCCAGCAGCTCATTAACGACAGCCAGCCCCTCCTACGAGCAGTACTTC	CASSSLTTASPSYEQYF
TRBV12-3/TRBV12-4	-	TRBJ2-3	TRBD2	TGTGCCAGCAGCCTGCCAGCGGGACCTCTGCATACGCAGTATTTT	CASSLPAGPLHTQYF
TRBV11-3	-	TRBJ2-1	-	TGTGCCAGCAGCTCTTTCGGCCCCTTGGGTGAGCAGTTCTTC	CASSSFGPLGEQFF
TRBV12-3/TRBV12-4	few	TRBJ1-6	-	TGTGCCAGCAGTCTGGGAGTAGGGATGAGTTCACCCCTCCACTTT	CASSLGVGMSSPLHF
TRBV7-2	-	TRBJ2-1	-	TGTGCCAGCAGCTTAGCGACCGGGGGACATCACCCACTTTACAATGAGCAGTTCTTC	CASSLATGGHHPLYNEQFF
TRBV12-3/TRBV12-4	-	TRBJ2-2	-	TGTGCCAGCAGTTTGCTTCACGCGGGAACCGGGGAGCTGTTTTTT	CASSLLHAGTGELFF
TRBV7-9	-	TRBJ2-7	-	TGTGCCAGCAGCCGAGGGCTGGACAAGGCCTACGAGCAGTACTTC	CASSRGLDKAYEQYF
TRBV12-3/TRBV12-4	-	TRBJ1-4	TRBD1	TGTGCCAGCAGCGTTCTCTCTCACAGGGGGGAAGAAAAACTGTTTTTT	CASSVLSHRGEEKLFF
TRBV20-1	-	TRBJ2-1	-	TGCAGTGCTACGGTTGGTACAACCTACAATGAGCAGTTCTTC	CSATVGTTYNEQFF
TRBV11-2	-	TRBJ1-2	TRBD1	TGTGCCAGCCGGACAGGTTACCCTCATGGCTACACCTTC	CASRTGYPHGYTF
TRBV6-5	few	TRBJ1-3	-	TGTGCCAGCAGTTTCGGTGGATCTGGAAACACCATATATTTT	CASSFGGSGNTIYF
TRBV10-3	-	TRBJ2-3	-	TGTGCCTCCCAGAAGAAAGATACGCAGTATTTT	CASQKKDTQYF
TRBV12-3/TRBV12-4	many	TRBJ2-7	TRBD2	TGTGCCAGCACTATTAGCGGGATACTTTACGAGCAGTACTTC	CASTISGILYEQYF
TRBV4-2	many	TRBJ1-1	TRBD1	TGTGCCAGCAGCCCGAGACAGGGGTCCGACACTGAAGCTTTCTTT	CASSPRQGSDTEAFF
TRBV29-1	-	TRBJ2-1	-	TGCAGCGTTGTTGTACAGGGTTCCTACAATGAGCAGTTCTTC	CSVVVQGSYNEQFF
TRBV6-5	-	TRBJ2-3	-	TGTGCCAGCAGTTACTCTAGCGGAACTAGCACAGATACGCAGTATTTT	CASSYSSGTSTDTQYF
TRBV29-1	many	TRBJ2-7	-	TGCAGCGCTCGGCGTGGATTCTACGAGCAGTACTTC	CSARRGFYEQYF
TRBV7-8	few	TRBJ2-7	-	TGTGCCAGCAGCTTACCGCAGGGGTGGGGCTACGAGCAGTACTTC	CASSLPQGWGYEQYF
TRBV27	-	TRBJ2-3	TRBD2	TGTGCCAGCAGTTTTGCCGGACTAGCGGGAGCAGATACGCAGTATTTT	CASSFAGLAGADTQYF
TRBV20-1	-	TRBJ1-5	TRBD1	TGCAGTGCTAGAGAGGCCCCCGACAGGGCCCATCAGCCCCAGCATTTT	CSAREAPDRAHQPQHF
TRBV5-1	-	TRBJ2-2	TRBD1	TGCGCCAGCAGCACGGCCAGGGGGCAAATCGGGGAGCTGTTTTTT	CASSTARGQIGELFF
TRBV18	many	TRBJ2-7	-	TGTGCCAGCTCACCACTGACTAGATACGAGCAGTACTTC	CASSPLTRYEQYF
TRBV7-9	many	TRBJ2-7	TRBD2	TGTGCCAGCAGCTTAACTTCCCTAGCGGGAGGAAGATACGAGCAGTACTTC	CASSLTSLAGGRYEQYF
TRBV28	-	TRBJ1-5	-	TGTGCCAGCAGTTTAAGGGGCAGGGCGAGCAATCAGCCCCAGCATTTT	CASSLRGRASNQPQHF
TRBV25-1	-	TRBJ2-7	-	TGTGCCAGCAGTGAAACGGTGGGGGGCTGGATTACCTACGAGCAGTACTTC	CASSETVGGWITYEQYF
TRBV18	-	TRBJ2-2	TRBD1	TGTGCCAGCTCACCCCGACAGGGAGATCACGGGGAGCTGTTTTTT	CASSPRQGDHGELFF
TRBV4-3	few	TRBJ2-4	-	TGCGCCAGCAGCCAAGAGGGCAGCCCCAAAAACATTCAGTACTTC	CASSQEGSPKNIQYF
TRBV12-3/TRBV12-4	-	TRBJ2-2	TRBD2	TGTGCCAGCAGCCGGACTAGCGGGAGTCCCGGGGAGCTGTTTTTT	CASSRTSGSPGELFF
TRBV18	many	TRBJ2-7	TRBD1	TGTGCCAGCTCACCACCGGTGGACAGGTCCTACGAGCAGTACTTC	CASSPPVDRSYEQYF
TRBV20-1	many	TRBJ2-1	-	TGCAGTGCTAGGGGAGCGGGACAATACAATGAGCAGTTCTTC	CSARGAGQYNEQFF
TRBV28	-	TRBJ2-1	TRBD2	TGTGCCAGCAGTTTTTCGGGGAGCGGGGGAGCGTGGAATGAGCAGTTCTTC	CASSFSGSGGAWNEQFF
TRBV28	few	TRBJ2-5	TRBD2	TGTGCCAGCAGTTTTGCCGGGCTAGCGGGAACGACTTGGTACCAAGAGACCCAGTACTTC	CASSFAGLAGTTWYQETQYF
TRBV29-1	many	TRBJ2-3	TRBD2	TGCAGCGTGACTAGCGGGAGGGCGGGGACAGATACGCAGTATTTT	CSVTSGRAGTDTQYF
TRBV28	-	TRBJ2-5	-	TGTGCCAGTCTAGACGGGGGATTGTACCAAGAGACCCAGTACTTC	CASLDGGLYQETQYF
TRBV7-7	-	TRBJ2-1	-	TGTGCTAGCAGCTTAGTTGTAAGGATCCAGCGTCAAAACTACAATGAGCAGTTCTTC	CASSLVVRIQRQNYNEQFF
TRBV29-1	-	TRBJ2-7	-	TGCAGCGCCCGGGGTGTAGGCATGGGCTACGAGCAGTACTTC	CSARGVGMGYEQYF
TRBV7-9	many	TRBJ2-3	TRBD2	TGTGCCAGCAGCTTAATTAGCGGGGGCACAGATACGCAGTATTTT	CASSLISGGTDTQYF
TRBV10-3	few	TRBJ2-7	TRBD1	TGTGCCATCAGCCCTCCGGGGACAGATTCCTACGAGCAGTACTTC	CAISPPGTDSYEQYF
TRBV12-3/TRBV12-4	-	TRBJ1-5	TRBD1	TGTGCCAGCAGCGGGACAGATCTCGCTAATCAGCCCCAGCATTTT	CASSGTDLANQPQHF
TRBV20-1	many	TRBJ2-1	TRBD2	TGCAGTGCTAGGAGCCCCCGGACTAGCGAATACCCCTACAATGAGCAGTTCTTC	CSARSPRTSEYPYNEQFF
TRBV27	-	TRBJ2-7	TRBD2	TGTGCCACTCTACCAGTACTAGCGGGCGAGTCCTACGAGCAGTACTTC	CATLPVLAGESYEQYF
TRBV20-1	many	TRBJ2-2	-	TGCAGTGCTCAACAGGGCAACGGGGAGCTGTTTTTT	CSAQQGNGELFF
TRBV5-5	many	TRBJ2-3	TRBD2	TGTGCCAGCAGCTCCTCTGCTTGGCGGGAGTTCGCAGATACGCAGTATTTT	CASSSSAWREFADTQYF
TRBV15	-	TRBJ2-6	TRBD1	TGTGCCACCAGCAGCAGGGGGCCTGGGGCCAACGTCCTGACTTTC	CATSSRGPGANVLTF
TRBV6-2/TRBV6-3	-	TRBJ2-1	TRBD2	TGTGCCAGCAGTTACCCGTCGGGGAGACTAGCTTTTGAGCAGTTCTTC	CASSYPSGRLAFEQFF
TRBV4-3	few	TRBJ2-7	-	TGCGCCAGCAGCCAAGCTCACCCGGGCGGGGCGCAGGTCTACGAGCAGTACTTC	CASSQAHPGGAQVYEQYF
TRBV4-2	few	TRBJ2-3	-	TGTGCCAGCAGCCAAGATTCGGGCGTAATAGCGAGTACGCAGTATTTT	CASSQDSGVIASTQYF
TRBV20-1	many	TRBJ2-2	TRBD2	TGCAGTGCTCGGCGAGCGGGAGCGAACACCGGGGAGCTGTTTTTT	CSARRAGANTGELFF
TRBV7-2	-	TRBJ2-3	-	TGTGCCAGCAGCTTAAGTCGGGTCGGCACAGATACGCAGTATTTT	CASSLSRVGTDTQYF
TRBV5-6	few	TRBJ2-2	TRBD2	TGTGCCAGCAGCCCGACTAAACGACTAGCAAGTACCGGGGAGCTGTTTTTT	CASSPTKRLASTGELFF
TRBV5-5	-	TRBJ2-1	-	TGTGCCAGCAGCTTGGTGTTACGGGGGTACAATGAGCAGTTCTTC	CASSLVLRGYNEQFF
TRBV5-1	-	TRBJ1-6	TRBD1	TGCGCCAGCAGCTTAACAGGGGGCGGTCCACCCCTCCACTTT	CASSLTGGGPPLHF
TRBV6-5	many	TRBJ2-7	TRBD1	TGTGCCAGCAGTTACAGGGGACAGTACGAGCAGTACTTC	CASSYRGQYEQYF
TRBV7-2	-	TRBJ2-7	TRBD1	TGTGCCAGCAGCTTAGGGGACAGGGTCCACGAGCAGTACTTC	CASSLGDRVHEQYF
TRBV5-1	many	TRBJ2-1	-	TGCGCCAGCAGCTTGGCCGCTATGGGGGGTTACAATGAGCAGTTCTTC	CASSLAAMGGYNEQFF
TRBV21-1	-	TRBJ1-4	-	TGTGCCAGCAGCAAAGGGGAATTAGACAGGGGACTTAATGAAAAACTGTTTTTT	CASSKGELDRGLNEKLFF
TRBV10-3	few	TRBJ2-3	-	TGTGCCATCAGTGTAAATGTGTTAATAGATACGCAGTATTTT	CAISVNVLIDTQYF
TRBV6-1	-	TRBJ2-1	TRBD2	TGTGCCAGCAGTCCGATAGCGGGAGGGCCGGGCAATGAGCAGTTCTTC	CASSPIAGGPGNEQFF